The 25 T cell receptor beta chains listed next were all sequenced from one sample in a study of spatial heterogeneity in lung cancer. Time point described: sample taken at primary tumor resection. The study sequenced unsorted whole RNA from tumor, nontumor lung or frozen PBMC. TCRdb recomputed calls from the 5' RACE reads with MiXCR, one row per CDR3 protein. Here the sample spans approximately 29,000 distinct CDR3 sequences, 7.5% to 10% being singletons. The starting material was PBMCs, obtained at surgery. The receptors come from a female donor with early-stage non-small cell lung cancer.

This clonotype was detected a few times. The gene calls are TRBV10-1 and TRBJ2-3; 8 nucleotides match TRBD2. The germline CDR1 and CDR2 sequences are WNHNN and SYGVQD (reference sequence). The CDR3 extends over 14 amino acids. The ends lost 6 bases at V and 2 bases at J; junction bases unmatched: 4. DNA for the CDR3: TGCGCCAGCAGCTTAGCGGGGCCCACAGATACGCAGTATTTT. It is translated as CASSLAGPTDTQYF.

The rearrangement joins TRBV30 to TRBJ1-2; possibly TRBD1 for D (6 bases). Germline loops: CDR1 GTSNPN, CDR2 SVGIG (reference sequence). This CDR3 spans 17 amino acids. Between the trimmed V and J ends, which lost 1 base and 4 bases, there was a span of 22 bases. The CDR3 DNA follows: TGTGCCTGGAGTGGCCTTATAGGACAGCCACCATCCTATGGCTACACCTTC. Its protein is CAWSGLIGQPPSYGYTF.

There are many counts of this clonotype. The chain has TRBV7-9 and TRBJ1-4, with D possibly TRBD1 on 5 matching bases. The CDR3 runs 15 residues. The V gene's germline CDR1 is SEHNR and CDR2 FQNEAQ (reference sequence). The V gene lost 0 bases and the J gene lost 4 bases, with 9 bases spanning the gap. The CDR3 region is CASSLAQGLNEKLFF. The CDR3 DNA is TGTGCCAGCAGCTTAGCGCAGGGTCTTAATGAAAAACTGTTTTTT. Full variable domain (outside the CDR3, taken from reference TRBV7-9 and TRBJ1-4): DTGVSQNPRHKITKRGQNVTFRCDPISEHNRLYWYRQTLGQGPEFLTYFQNEAQLEKSRLLSDRFSAERPKGSFSTLEIQRTEQGDSAMYLCASSLAQGLNEKLFFGSGTQLSVL.

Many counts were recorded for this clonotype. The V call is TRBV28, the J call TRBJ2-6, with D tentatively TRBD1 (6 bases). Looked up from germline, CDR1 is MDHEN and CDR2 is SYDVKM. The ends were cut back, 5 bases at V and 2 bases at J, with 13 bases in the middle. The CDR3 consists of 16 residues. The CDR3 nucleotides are TGTGCCAGCAGTACCCCAGGGGCTGCTGGGGCCAACGTCCTGACTTTC. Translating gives CASSTPGAAGANVLTF.

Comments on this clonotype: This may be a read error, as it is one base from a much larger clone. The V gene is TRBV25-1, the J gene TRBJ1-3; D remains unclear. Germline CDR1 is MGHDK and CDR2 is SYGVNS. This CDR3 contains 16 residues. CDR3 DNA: TGTGCCAGCAGTCCCTTTTGGGAAGGTACTGGAAAGACCATATATTTT. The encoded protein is CASSPFWEGTGKTIYF. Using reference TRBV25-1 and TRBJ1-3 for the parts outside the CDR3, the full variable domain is EADIYQTPRYLVIGTGKKITLECSQTMGHDKMYWYQQDPGMELHLIHYSYGVNSTEKGDLSSESTVSRIRTEHFPLTLESARPSHTSQYLCASSPFWEGTGKTIYFGEGSWLTVV.

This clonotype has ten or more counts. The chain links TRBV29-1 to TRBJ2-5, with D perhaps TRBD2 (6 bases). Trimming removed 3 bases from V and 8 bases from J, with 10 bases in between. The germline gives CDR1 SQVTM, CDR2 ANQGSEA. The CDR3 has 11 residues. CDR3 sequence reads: CSVETTSTQYF. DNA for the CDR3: TGCAGCGTTGAGACGACTAGTACCCAGTACTTC.

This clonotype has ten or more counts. As DNA, the CDR3 is TGTGCCAGCAGACGGGACAGGGTTGGCAATGAGCAGTTCTTC. It is translated as CASRRDRVGNEQFF. J is TRBJ2-1 and V is TRBV7-9; 9 bases match TRBD1. Per the germline V gene, CDR1 is SEHNR and CDR2 is FQNEAQ (reference sequence). This CDR3 contains 14 residues. V shed 6 bases, J shed 6 bases, and the junction held 6 bases outside the gene matches. Supplemented by reference TRBV7-9 and TRBJ2-1, the full variable domain reads DTGVSQNPRHKITKRGQNVTFRCDPISEHNRLYWYRQTLGQGPEFLTYFQNEAQLEKSRLLSDRFSAERPKGSFSTLEIQRTEQGDSAMYLCASRRDRVGNEQFFGPGTRLTVL.

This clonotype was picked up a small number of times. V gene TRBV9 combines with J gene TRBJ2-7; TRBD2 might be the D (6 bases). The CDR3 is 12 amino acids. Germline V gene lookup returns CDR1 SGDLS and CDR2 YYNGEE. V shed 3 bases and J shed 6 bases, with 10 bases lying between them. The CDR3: CASSARLGEQYF. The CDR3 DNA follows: TGTGCCAGCAGCGCCCGACTAGGCGAGCAGTACTTC.

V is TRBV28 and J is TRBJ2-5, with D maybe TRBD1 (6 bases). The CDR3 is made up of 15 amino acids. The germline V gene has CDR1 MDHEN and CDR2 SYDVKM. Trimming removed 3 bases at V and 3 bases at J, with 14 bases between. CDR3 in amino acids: CASSFVRSGEETQYF. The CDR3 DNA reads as TGTGCCAGCAGTTTCGTACGCTCAGGGGAAGAGACCCAGTACTTC.

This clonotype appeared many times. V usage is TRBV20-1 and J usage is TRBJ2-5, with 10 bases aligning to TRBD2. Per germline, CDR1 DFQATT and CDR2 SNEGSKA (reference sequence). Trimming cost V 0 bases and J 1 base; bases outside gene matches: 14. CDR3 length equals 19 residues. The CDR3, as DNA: TGCAGTGCTAGAGAGGGGCTAGCGGGAGTCCTCATAACCCAAGAGACCCAGTACTTC. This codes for CSAREGLAGVLITQETQYF.

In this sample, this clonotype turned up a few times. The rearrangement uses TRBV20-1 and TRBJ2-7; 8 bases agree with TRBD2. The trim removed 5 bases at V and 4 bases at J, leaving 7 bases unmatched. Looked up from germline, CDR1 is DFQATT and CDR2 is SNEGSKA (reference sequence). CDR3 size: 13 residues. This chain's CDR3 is CSAPTSGPYEQYF. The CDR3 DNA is TGCAGTGCTCCAACTAGCGGACCTTACGAGCAGTACTTC.

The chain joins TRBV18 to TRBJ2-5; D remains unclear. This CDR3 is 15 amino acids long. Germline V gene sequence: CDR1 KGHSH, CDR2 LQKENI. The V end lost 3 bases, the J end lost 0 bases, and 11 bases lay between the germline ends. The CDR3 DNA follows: TGTGCCAGCTCACCGGCCAGGACCAACCAAGAGACCCAGTACTTC. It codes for CASSPARTNQETQYF.

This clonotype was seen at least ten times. The CDR3 DNA is TGTGCCAGCTCGTCCGGGACAAAAGAGACCCAGTACTTC. This gives the protein CASSSGTKETQYF. V gene TRBV18 combines with J gene TRBJ2-5, with D perhaps matching TRBD1 (6 bases). The CDR3 has 13 amino acids. CDR1 and CDR2 (germline): KGHSH, LQKENI. Trimming took off 6 bases at V and 3 bases at J, with 11 bases between the two ends. The full variable domain, rest sourced from reference TRBV18 and TRBJ2-5, is NAGVMQNPRHLVRRRGQEARLRCSPMKGHSHVYWYRQLPEEGLKFMVYLQKENIIDESGMPKERFSAEFPKEGPSILRIQQVVRGDSAAYFCASSSGTKETQYFGPGTRLLVL.

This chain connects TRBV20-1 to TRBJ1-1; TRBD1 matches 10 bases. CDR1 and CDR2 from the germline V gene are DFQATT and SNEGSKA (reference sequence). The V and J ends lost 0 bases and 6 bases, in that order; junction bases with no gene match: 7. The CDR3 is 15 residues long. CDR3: CSARDRDRGFAEAFF. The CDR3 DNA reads TGCAGTGCTAGAGATCGGGACAGGGGATTTGCTGAAGCTTTCTTT.

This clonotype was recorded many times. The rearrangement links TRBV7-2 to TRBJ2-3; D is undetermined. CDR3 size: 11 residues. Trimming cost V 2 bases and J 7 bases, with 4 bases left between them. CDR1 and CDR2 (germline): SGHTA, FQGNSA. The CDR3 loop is CASSLTNTQYF. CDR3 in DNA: TGTGCCAGCAGCTTAACAAATACGCAGTATTTT. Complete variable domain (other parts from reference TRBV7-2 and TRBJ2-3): GAGVSQSPSNKVTEKGKDVELRCDPISGHTALYWYRQSLGQGLEFLIYFQGNSAPDKSGLPSDRFSAERTGGSVSTLTIQRTQQEDSAVYLCASSLTNTQYFGPGTRLTVL.

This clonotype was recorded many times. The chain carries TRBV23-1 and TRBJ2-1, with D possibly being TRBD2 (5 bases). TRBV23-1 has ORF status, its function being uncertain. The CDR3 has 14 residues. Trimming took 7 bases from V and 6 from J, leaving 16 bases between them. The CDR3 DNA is TGCGCCAGCAATCTAGCTTCAAGTTCCAATGAGCAGTTCTTC. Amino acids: CASNLASSSNEQFF.

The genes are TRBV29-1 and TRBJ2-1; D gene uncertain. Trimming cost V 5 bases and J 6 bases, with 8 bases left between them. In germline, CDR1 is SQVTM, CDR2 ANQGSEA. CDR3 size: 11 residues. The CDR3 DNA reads TGCAGCGTTTTAGTTCCCAATGAGCAGTTCTTC. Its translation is CSVLVPNEQFF.

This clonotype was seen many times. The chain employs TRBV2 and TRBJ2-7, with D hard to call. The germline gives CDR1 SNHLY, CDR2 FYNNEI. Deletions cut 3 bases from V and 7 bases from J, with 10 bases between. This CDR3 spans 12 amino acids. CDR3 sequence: CASSEVGNEQYV. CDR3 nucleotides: TGTGCCAGCAGTGAGGTGGGGAATGAGCAGTACGTC.

CDR3 in amino acids: CASSSPMVDEQFF. CDR3 in DNA: TGTGCCAGCAGTTCCCCGATGGTCGATGAGCAGTTCTTC. This rearrangement joins TRBV6-2 or TRBV6-3 to TRBJ2-1; D unresolved. The CDR3 spans 13 residues. V was shortened by 4 bases and J by 8 bases, with 12 bases between the two germline ends. Germline CDR1 MNHEY, CDR2 SVGEGT.

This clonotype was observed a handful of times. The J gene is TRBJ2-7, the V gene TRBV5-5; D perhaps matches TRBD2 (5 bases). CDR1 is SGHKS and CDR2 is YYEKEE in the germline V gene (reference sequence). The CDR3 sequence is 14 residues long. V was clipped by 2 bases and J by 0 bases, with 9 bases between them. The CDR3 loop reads CASSFGESSYEQYV. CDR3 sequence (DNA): TGTGCCAGCAGCTTCGGGGAAAGCTCCTACGAGCAGTACGTC.

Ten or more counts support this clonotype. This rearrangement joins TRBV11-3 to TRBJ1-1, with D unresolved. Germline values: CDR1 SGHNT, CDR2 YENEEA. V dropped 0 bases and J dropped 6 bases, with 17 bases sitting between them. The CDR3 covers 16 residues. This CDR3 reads CASSLDIWGKRPEAFF. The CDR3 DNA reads TGTGCCAGCAGCTTAGACATATGGGGTAAAAGGCCTGAAGCTTTCTTT. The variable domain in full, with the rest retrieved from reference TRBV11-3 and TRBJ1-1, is EAGVVQSPRYKIIEKKQPVAFWCNPISGHNTLYWYLQNLGQGPELLIRYENEEAVDDSQLPKDRFSAERLKGVDSTLKIQPAELGDSAVYLCASSLDIWGKRPEAFFGQGTRLTVV.

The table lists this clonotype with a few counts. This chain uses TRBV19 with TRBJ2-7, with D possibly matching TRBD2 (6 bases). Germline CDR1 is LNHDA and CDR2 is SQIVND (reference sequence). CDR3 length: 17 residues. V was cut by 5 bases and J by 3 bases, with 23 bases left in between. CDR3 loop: CASSQSWRGTQHYEQYF. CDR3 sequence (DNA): TGTGCCAGTAGTCAGTCTTGGCGCGGGACTCAACACTACGAGCAGTACTTC.

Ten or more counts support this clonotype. This CDR3 is CASSLMWSTGELFF. CDR3 DNA sequence: TGTGCCAGCAGCTTGATGTGGAGCACCGGGGAGCTGTTTTTT. V usage is TRBV7-9 and J usage is TRBJ2-2; D gene unclear. Per germline, CDR1 SEHNR and CDR2 FQNEAQ (reference sequence). The CDR3 runs to 14 residues. The V and J ends lost 3 bases and 4 bases respectively, with 9 bases between them.

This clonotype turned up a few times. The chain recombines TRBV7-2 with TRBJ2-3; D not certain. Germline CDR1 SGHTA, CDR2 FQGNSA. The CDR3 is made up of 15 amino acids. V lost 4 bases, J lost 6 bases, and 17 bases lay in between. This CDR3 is CASSSRLSFSDTQYF. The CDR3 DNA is TGTGCCAGCAGCTCCCGGTTGTCCTTTTCGGATACGCAGTATTTT.

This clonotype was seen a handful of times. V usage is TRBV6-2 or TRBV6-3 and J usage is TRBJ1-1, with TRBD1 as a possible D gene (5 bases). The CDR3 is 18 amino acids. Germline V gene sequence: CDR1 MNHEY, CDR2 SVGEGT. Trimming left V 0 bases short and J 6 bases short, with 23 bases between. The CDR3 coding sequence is TGTGCCAGCAGTTACTCCGGGGACGGACGTACCCCCGGCGCTGAAGCTTTCTTT. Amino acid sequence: CASSYSGDGRTPGAEAFF.